This T cell receptor (beta chain) is from a study of shared clonotypes between healthy human individuals. Whole-study results and caveats: Non-shared clonotypes had lower generation probabilities than clonotypes shared by all four sorted-subset donors. Incomplete sequencing of sorted subsets was indicated by rarefaction despite large depth. Investigators expected sequencing depth to affect clonotype sharing among donors.

Deep-level settings were used for running the assay. TCRdb keeps only in-frame clones here, not all; method: immunoSEQ multiplex PCR. The sample has some 2.1 million clones; around 93% are singletons. Selected positively for CCR7 and CD45RO-negative, naive CD8 cells excluded terminally differentiated effector memory CD45RA+ cells. Regarding this clone: What it binds is unknown.

CDR1 is SEHNR, CDR2 FQNEAQ, per germline (reference sequence). The V gene end was trimmed by 4 bases and the J gene end by 6 bases; junction bases not matched to a gene: 8. The CDR3 is made up of 16 amino acids. The sequenced sample was naive CD8+ T cells from PBMCs. The genes are TRBV7-9 and TRBJ1-3; TRBD1 matches 11 bases. This clonotype was obtained from a man between 18 and 35 years old in good health. Some clones in this sample may be carry-over from other donors' samples. CDR3 protein: CASSSHPGQGENTIYF. DNA for the CDR3: TGTGCCAGCAGCTCCCATCCGGGACAGGGGGAAAACACCATATATTTT.